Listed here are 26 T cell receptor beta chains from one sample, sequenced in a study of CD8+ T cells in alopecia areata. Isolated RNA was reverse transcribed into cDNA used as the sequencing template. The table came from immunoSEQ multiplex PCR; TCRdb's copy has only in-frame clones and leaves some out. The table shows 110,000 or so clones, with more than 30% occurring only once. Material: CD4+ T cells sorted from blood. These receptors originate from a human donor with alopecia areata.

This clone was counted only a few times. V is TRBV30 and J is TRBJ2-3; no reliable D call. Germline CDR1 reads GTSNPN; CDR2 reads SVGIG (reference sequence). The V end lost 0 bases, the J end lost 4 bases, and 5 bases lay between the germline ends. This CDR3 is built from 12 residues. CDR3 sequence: CAWSVSADTQYF. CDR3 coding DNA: TGTGCCTGGAGTGTATCGGCAGATACGCAGTATTTT. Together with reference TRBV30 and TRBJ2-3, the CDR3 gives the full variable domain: SQTIHQWPATLVQPVGSPLSLECTVEGTSNPNLYWYRQAAGRGLQLLFYSVGIGQISSEVPQNLSASRPQDRQFILSSKKLLLSDSGFYLCAWSVSADTQYFGPGTRLTVL.

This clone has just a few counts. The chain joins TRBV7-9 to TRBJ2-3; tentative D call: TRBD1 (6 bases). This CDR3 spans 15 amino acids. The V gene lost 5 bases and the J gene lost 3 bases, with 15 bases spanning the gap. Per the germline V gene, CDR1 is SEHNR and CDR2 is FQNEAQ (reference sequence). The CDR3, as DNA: TGTGCCAGCAGCCCCCAGGGGACGGAGACAGATACGCAGTATTTT. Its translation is CASSPQGTETDTQYF.

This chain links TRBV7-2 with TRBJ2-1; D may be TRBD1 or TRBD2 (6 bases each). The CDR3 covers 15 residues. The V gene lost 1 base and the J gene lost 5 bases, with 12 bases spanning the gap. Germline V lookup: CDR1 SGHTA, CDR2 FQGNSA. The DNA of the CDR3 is TGTGCCAGCAGCTTAGAGGGGGGATTCGACAATGAGCAGTTCTTC. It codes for CASSLEGGFDNEQFF.

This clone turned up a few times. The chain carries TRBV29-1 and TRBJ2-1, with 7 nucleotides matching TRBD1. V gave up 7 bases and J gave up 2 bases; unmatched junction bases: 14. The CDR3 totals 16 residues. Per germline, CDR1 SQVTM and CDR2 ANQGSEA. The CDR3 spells CSASGGFGVTYNEQFF. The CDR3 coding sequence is TGCAGCGCATCAGGGGGTTTTGGGGTTACCTACAATGAGCAGTTCTTC.

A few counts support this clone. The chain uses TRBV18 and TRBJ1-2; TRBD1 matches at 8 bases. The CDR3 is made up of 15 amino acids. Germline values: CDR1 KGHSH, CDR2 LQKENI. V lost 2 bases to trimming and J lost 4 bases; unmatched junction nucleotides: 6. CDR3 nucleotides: TGTGCCAGCTCACCAAGTGAAGACAGGGGCTATGGCTACACCTTC. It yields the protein CASSPSEDRGYGYTF. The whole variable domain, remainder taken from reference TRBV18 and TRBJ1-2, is NAGVMQNPRHLVRRRGQEARLRCSPMKGHSHVYWYRQLPEEGLKFMVYLQKENIIDESGMPKERFSAEFPKEGPSILRIQQVVRGDSAAYFCASSPSEDRGYGYTFGSGTRLTVV.

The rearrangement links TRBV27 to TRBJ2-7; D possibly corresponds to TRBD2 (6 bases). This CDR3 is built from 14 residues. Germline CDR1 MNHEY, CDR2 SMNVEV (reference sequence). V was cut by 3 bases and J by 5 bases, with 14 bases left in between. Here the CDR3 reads CASSLLARSNEQYF. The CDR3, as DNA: TGTGCCAGCAGTTTGCTAGCGCGTTCCAACGAGCAGTACTTC.

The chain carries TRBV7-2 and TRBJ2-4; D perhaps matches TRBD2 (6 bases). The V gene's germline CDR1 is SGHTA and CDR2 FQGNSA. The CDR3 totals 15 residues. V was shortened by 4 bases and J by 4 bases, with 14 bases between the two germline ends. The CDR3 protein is CASSWGGGQKNIQYF. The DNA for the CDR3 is TGTGCCAGCAGCTGGGGAGGCGGGCAGAAAAACATTCAGTACTTC.

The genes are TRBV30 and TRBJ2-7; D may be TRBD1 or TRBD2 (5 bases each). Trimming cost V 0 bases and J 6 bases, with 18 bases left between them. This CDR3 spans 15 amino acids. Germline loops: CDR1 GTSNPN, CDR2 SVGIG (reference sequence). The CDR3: CAWSVGRLPLGEQYF. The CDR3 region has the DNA TGTGCCTGGAGTGTGGGACGACTCCCCCTCGGCGAGCAGTACTTC.

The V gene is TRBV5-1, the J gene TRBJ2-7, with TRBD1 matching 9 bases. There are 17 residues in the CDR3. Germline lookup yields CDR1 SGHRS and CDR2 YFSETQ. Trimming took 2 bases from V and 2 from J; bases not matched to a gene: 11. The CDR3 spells CASSLSGTGSLAYEQYF. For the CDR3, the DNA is TGCGCCAGCAGCTTATCTGGGACAGGGAGTCTCGCCTACGAGCAGTACTTC.

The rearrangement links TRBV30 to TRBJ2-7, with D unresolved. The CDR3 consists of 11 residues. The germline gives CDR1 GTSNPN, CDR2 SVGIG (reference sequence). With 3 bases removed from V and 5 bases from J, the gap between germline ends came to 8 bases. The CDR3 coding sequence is TGTGCCTGGAGGTATGCTGACGAGCAGTACTTC. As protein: CAWRYADEQYF.

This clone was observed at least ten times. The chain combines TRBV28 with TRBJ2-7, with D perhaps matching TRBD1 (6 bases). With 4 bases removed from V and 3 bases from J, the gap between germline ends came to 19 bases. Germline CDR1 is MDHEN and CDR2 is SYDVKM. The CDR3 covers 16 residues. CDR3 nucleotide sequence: TGTGCCAGCAGTTACGGGCCAGGGGCGCCTTACTACGAGCAGTACTTC. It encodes CASSYGPGAPYYEQYF.

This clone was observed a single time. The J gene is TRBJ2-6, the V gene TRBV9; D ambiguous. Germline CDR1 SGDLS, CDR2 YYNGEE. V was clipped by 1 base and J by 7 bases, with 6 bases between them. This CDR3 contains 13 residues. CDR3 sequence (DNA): TGTGCCAGCAGCGTAATTGCAGCCAACGTCCTGACTTTC. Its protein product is CASSVIAANVLTF. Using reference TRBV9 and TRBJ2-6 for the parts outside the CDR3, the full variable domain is DSGVTQTPKHLITATGQRVTLRCSPRSGDLSVYWYQQSLDQGLQFLIQYYNGEERAKGNILERFSAQQFPDLHSELNLSSLELGDSALYFCASSVIAANVLTFGAGSRLTVL.

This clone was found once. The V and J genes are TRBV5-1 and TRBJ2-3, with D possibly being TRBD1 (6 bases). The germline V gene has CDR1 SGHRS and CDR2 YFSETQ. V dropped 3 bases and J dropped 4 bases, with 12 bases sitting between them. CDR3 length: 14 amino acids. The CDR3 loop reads CASSSSAGADTQYF. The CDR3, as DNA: TGCGCCAGCAGCTCGTCGGCAGGGGCAGATACGCAGTATTTT. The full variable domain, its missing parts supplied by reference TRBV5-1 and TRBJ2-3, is KAGVTQTPRYLIKTRGQQVTLSCSPISGHRSVSWYQQTPGQGLQFLFEYFSETQRNKGNFPGRFSGRQFSNSRSEMNVSTLELGDSALYLCASSSSAGADTQYFGPGTRLTVL.

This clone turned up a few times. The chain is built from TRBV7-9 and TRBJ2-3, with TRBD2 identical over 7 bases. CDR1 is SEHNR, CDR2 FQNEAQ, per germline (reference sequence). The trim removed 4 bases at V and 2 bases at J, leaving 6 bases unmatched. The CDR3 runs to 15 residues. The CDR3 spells CASSSPSGHTDTQYF. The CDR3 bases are TGTGCCAGCAGCTCCCCTAGCGGCCACACAGATACGCAGTATTTT.

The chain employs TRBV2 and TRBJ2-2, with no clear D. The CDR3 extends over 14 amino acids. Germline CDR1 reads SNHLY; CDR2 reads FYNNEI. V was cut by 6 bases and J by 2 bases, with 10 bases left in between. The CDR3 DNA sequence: TGTGCCAGCAGGGCTCAGCCAAACACCGGGGAGCTGTTTTTT. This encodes CASRAQPNTGELFF.

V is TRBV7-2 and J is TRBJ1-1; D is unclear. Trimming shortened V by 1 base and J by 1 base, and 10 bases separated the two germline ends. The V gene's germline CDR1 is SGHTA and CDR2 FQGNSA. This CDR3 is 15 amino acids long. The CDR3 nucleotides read TGTGCCAGCAGCTTAGGTCCGGGTACGAACACTGAAGCTTTCTTT. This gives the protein CASSLGPGTNTEAFF.

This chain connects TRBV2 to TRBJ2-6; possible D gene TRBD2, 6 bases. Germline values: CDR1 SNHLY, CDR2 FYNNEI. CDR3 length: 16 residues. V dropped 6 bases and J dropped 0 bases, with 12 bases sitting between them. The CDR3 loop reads CASRRDSHSGANVLTF. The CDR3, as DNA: TGTGCCAGCAGGAGGGACTCCCACTCTGGGGCCAACGTCCTGACTTTC.

The CDR3 bases are TGTGCCAGCAGCCCAGAGACAGGCGCAAGCAATCAGCCCCAGCATTTT. Translation gives CASSPETGASNQPQHF. The chain has TRBV7-9 and TRBJ1-5, with D perhaps matching TRBD1 (6 bases). With 5 bases removed from V and 1 base from J, the gap between germline ends came to 15 bases. This CDR3 is built from 16 residues. In germline, CDR1 is SEHNR, CDR2 FQNEAQ (reference sequence). Complete variable domain (other parts from reference TRBV7-9 and TRBJ1-5): DTGVSQNPRHKITKRGQNVTFRCDPISEHNRLYWYRQTLGQGPEFLTYFQNEAQLEKSRLLSDRFSAERPKGSFSTLEIQRTEQGDSAMYLCASSPETGASNQPQHFGDGTRLSIL.

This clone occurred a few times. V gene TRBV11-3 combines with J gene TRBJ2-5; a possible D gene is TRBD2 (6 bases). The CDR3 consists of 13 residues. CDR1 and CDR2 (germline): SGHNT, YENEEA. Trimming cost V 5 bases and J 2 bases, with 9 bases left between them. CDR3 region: CASSRTNQETQYF. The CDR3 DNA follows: TGTGCCAGCAGCCGGACTAATCAAGAGACCCAGTACTTC.

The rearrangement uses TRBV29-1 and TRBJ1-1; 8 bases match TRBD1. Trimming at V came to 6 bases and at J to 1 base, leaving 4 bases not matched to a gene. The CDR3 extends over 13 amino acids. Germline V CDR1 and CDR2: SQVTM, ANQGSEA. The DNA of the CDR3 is TGCAGCGTATCGGGACAGGAGAACACTGAAGCTTTCTTT. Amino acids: CSVSGQENTEAFF.

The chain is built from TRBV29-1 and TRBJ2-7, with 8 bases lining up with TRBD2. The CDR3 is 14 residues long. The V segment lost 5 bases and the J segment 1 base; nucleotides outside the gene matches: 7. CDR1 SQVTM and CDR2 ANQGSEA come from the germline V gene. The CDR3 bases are TGCAGCGTTTGCTGGGTAGCGGGGTCCTACGAGCAGTACTTC. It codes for CSVCWVAGSYEQYF.

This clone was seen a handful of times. CDR3 region: CAWQTGGTSYEQYF. DNA of the CDR3: TGTGCCTGGCAAACAGGGGGCACTTCCTACGAGCAGTACTTC. V is TRBV30 and J is TRBJ2-7; 9 nucleotides match TRBD1. This CDR3 region has 14 residues. Per germline, CDR1 GTSNPN and CDR2 SVGIG (reference sequence). V was pared by 5 bases and J by 1 base, with 6 bases of the junction left unmatched. The full variable domain, completed using reference TRBV30 and TRBJ2-7, is SQTIHQWPATLVQPVGSPLSLECTVEGTSNPNLYWYRQAAGRGLQLLFYSVGIGQISSEVPQNLSASRPQDRQFILSSKKLLLSDSGFYLCAWQTGGTSYEQYFGPGTRLTVT.

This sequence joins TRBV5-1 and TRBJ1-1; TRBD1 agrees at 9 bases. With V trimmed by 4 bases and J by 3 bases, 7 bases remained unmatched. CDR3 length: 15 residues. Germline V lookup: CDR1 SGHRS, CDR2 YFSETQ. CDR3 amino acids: CASSEEGQGYTEAFF. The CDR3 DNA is TGCGCCAGCAGCGAGGAAGGACAGGGGTACACTGAAGCTTTCTTT.

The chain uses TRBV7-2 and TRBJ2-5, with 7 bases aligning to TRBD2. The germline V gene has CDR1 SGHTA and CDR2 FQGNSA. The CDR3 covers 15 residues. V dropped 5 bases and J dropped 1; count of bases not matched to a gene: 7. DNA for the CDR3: TGTGCCAGCAGCAAGGGGCCTAGCGGCCAAGAGACCCAGTACTTC. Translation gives CASSKGPSGQETQYF.

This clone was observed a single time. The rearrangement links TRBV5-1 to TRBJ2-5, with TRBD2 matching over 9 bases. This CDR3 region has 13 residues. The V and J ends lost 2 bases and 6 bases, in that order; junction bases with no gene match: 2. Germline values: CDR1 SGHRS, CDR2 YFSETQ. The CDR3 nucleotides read TGCGCCAGCAGCTTTCTAGCGGGGAAGACCCAGTACTTC. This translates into CASSFLAGKTQYF. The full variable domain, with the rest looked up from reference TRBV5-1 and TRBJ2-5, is KAGVTQTPRYLIKTRGQQVTLSCSPISGHRSVSWYQQTPGQGLQFLFEYFSETQRNKGNFPGRFSGRQFSNSRSEMNVSTLELGDSALYLCASSFLAGKTQYFGPGTRLLVL.

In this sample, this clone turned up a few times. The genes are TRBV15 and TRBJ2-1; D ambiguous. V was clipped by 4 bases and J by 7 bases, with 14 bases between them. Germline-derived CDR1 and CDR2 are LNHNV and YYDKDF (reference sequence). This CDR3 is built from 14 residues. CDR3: CATSNWGSRNEQFF. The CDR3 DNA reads TGTGCCACCAGCAATTGGGGTAGCAGGAATGAGCAGTTCTTC.